This record looks at one TCR beta chain sequence and its context. This record belongs to a study of blood T cell repertoires in COVID-19. At the level of the study: PBMCs, B-cell-depleted T cells, or T cells provided the cDNA or gDNA that made up the material.

Germline CDR1 reads SGHTA; CDR2 reads FQGTGA. The CDR3 runs 16 residues. The V and J ends lost 2 bases and 0 bases respectively, with 8 bases between them. Method: immunoSEQ multiplex PCR; TCRdb's copy keeps in-frame clones and lacks some. The sample lists about 220,000 clones; under 90% were seen once. The receptor was isolated from a woman in her fifties or sixties who had recovered from COVID-19. The sample taken for sequencing was peripheral blood. J is TRBJ1-6 and V is TRBV7-3; D may be TRBD1 (6 bases). Here the CDR3 reads CASSLQGGSYNSPLHF. CDR3 bases: TGTGCCAGCAGCTTACAAGGGGGCTCCTATAATTCACCCCTCCACTTT.